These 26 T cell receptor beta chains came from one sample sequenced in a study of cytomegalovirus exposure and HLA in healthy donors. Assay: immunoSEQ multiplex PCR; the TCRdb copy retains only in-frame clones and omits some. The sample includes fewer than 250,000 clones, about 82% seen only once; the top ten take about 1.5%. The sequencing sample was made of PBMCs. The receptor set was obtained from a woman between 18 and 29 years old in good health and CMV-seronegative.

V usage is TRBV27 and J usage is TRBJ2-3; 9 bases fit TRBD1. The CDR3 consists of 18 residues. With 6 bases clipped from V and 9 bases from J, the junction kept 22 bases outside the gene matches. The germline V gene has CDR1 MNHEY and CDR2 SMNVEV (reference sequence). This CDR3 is CASRVGTGWGVGSSTQYF. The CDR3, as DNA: TGTGCCAGCAGAGTAGGGACAGGGTGGGGCGTGGGGTCTTCGACGCAGTATTTT.

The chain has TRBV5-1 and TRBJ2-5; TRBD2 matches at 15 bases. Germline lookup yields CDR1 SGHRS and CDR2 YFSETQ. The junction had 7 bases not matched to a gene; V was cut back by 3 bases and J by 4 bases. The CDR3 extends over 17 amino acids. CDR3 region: CASSWRTSGRARETQYF. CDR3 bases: TGCGCCAGCAGCTGGCGGACTAGCGGGAGGGCGCGAGAGACCCAGTACTTC.

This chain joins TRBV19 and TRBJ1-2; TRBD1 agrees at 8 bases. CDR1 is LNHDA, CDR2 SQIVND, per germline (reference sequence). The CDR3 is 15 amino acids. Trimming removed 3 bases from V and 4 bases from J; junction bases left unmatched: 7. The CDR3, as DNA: TGTGCCAGTAGTATTAGGCAGGGGGCCGGCTATGGCTACACCTTC. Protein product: CASSIRQGAGYGYTF.

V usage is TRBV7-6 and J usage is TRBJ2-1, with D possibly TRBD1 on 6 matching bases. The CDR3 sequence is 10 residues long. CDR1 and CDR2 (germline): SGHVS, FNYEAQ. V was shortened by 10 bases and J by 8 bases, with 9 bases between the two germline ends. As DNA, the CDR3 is TGTGCCACTCAGGGGTATGAGCAGTTCTTC. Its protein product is CATQGYEQFF.

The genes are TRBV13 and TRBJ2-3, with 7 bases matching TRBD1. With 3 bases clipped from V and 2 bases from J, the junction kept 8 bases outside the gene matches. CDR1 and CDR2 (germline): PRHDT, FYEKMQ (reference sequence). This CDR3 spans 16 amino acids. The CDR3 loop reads CASSFPRQGVTDTQYF. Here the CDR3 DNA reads TGTGCCAGCAGCTTCCCTCGACAGGGAGTCACAGATACGCAGTATTTT.

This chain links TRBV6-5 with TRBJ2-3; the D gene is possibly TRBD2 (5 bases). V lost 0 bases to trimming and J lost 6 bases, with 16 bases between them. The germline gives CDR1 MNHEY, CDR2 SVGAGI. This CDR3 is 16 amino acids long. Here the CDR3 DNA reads TGTGCCAGCAGTTACTCGACGAGGGCCGGACTGGATACGCAGTATTTT. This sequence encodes CASSYSTRAGLDTQYF.

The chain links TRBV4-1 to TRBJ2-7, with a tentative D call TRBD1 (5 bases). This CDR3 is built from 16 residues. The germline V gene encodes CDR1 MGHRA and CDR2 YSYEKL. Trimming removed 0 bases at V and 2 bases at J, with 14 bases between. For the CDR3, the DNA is TGCGCCAGCAGCCAAGATGGGGCGACAGAAACCTACGAGCAGTACTTC. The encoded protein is CASSQDGATETYEQYF.

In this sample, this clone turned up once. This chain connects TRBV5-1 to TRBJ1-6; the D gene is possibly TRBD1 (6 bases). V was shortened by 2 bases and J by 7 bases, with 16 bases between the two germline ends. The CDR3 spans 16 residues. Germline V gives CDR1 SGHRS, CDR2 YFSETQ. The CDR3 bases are TGCGCCAGCAGCTTCGTCACAGGGTCGGGGAATTCACCCCTCCACTTT. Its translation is CASSFVTGSGNSPLHF.

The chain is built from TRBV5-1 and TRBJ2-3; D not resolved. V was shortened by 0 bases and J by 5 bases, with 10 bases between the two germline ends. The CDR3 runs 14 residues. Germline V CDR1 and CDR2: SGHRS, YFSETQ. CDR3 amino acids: CASSLGVARDTQYF. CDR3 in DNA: TGCGCCAGCAGCTTGGGGGTAGCTAGAGATACGCAGTATTTT.

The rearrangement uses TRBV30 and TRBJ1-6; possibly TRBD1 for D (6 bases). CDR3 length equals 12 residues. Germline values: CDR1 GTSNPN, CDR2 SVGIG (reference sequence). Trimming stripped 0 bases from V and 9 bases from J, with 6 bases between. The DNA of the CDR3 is TGTGCCTGGAGTGTACAGGGTTCACCCCTCCACTTT. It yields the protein CAWSVQGSPLHF.

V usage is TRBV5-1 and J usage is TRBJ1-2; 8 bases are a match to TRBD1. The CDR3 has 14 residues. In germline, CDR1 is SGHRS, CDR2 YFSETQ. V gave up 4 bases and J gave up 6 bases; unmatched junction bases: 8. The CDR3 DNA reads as TGCGCCAGCAGCGCCGGGACAGGTGTAGATGGCTACACCTTC. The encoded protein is CASSAGTGVDGYTF.

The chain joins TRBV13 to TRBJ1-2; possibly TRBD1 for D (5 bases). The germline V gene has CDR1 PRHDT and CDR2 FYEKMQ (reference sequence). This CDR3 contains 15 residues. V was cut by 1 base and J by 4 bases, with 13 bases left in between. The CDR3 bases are TGTGCCAGCAGCTTAGAGTGGGGCTCGGGCTATGGCTACACCTTC. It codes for CASSLEWGSGYGYTF.

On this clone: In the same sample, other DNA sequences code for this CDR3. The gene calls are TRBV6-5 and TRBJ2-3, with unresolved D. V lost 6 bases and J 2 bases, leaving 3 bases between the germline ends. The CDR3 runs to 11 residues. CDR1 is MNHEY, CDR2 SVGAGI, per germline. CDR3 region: CASSSTDTQYF. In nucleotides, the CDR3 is TGTGCCAGCAGCTCCACAGATACGCAGTATTTT.

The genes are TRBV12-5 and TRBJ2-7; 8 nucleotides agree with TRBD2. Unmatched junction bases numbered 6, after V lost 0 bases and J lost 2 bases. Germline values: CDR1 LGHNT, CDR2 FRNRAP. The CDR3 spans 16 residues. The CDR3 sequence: CASGLVQSSGPYEQYF. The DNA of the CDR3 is TGTGCTAGTGGTTTGGTACAGTCTAGCGGGCCCTACGAGCAGTACTTC.

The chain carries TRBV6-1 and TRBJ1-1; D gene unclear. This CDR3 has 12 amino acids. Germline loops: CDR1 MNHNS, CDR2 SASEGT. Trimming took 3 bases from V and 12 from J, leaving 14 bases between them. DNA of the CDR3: TGTGCCAGCAGTGACAATCCAGGCTGGACTTTCTTT. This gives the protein CASSDNPGWTFF.

In nucleotides, the CDR3 is TGTGCCAGTAGTACCGCTGACAGGGTCGGTGGCTACACCTTC. It translates to CASSTADRVGGYTF. The chain has TRBV19 and TRBJ1-2, with 7 positions matching TRBD1. V shed 4 bases and J 7 bases; nucleotides not matched to a gene: 9. The CDR3 extends over 14 amino acids. Germline CDR1 reads LNHDA; CDR2 reads SQIVND (reference sequence).

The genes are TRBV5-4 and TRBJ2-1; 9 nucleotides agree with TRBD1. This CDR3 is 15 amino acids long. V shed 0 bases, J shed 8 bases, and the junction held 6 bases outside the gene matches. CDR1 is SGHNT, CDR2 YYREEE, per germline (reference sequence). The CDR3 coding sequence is TGTGCCAGCAGCTTGGGAGGGACAGGGAGGGATGAGCAGTTCTTC. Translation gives CASSLGGTGRDEQFF.

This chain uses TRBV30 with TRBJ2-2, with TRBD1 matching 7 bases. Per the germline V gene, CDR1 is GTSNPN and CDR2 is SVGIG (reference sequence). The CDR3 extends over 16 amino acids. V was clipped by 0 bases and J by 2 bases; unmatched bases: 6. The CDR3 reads CAWSVDGTENTGELFF. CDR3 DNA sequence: TGTGCCTGGAGTGTGGATGGGACAGAAAACACCGGGGAGCTGTTTTTT. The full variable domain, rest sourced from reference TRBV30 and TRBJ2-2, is SQTIHQWPATLVQPVGSPLSLECTVEGTSNPNLYWYRQAAGRGLQLLFYSVGIGQISSEVPQNLSASRPQDRQFILSSKKLLLSDSGFYLCAWSVDGTENTGELFFGEGSRLTVL.

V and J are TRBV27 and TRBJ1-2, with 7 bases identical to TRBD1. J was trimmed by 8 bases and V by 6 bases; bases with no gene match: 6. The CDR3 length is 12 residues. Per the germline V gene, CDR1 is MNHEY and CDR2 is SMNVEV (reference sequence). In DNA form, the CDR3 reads TGTGCCAGCAGCACGGTGGGACAGGGCTACACCTTC. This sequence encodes CASSTVGQGYTF.

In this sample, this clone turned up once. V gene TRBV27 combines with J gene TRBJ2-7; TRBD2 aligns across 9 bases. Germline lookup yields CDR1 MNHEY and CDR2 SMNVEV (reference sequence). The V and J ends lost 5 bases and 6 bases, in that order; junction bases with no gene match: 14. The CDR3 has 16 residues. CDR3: CASSPTWREGRAEQYF. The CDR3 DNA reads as TGTGCCAGCAGTCCGACCTGGCGGGAGGGCAGGGCCGAGCAGTACTTC.

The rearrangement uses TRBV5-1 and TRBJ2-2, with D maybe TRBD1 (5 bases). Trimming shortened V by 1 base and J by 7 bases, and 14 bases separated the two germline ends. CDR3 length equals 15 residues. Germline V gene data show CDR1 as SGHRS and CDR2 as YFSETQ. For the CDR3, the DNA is TGCGCCAGCAGCTTGCTGCCAGGGTTGGGCGGGGAGCTGTTTTTT. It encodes CASSLLPGLGGELFF.

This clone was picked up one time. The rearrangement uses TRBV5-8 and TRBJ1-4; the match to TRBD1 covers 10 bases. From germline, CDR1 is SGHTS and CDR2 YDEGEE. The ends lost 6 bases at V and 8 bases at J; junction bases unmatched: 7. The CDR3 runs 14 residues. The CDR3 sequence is CASILGTGVEKLFF. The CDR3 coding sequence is TGTGCCAGCATCCTCGGGACAGGGGTCGAAAAACTGTTTTTT.

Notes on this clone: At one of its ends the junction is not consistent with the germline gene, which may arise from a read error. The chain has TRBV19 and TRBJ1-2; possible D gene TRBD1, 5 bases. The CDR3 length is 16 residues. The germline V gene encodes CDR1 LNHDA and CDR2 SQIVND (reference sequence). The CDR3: CASSLDRDSGLYGYTF. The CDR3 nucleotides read TGTGCCAGTAGTTTAGACCGGGACTCAGGACTCTATGGCTACACCTTC.

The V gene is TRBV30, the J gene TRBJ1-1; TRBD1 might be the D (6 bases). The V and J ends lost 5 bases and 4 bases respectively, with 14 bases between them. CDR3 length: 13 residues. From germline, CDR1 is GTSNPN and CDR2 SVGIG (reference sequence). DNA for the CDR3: TGTGCCTGGCAACCGGACAGCCTCACTGAAGCTTTCTTT. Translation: CAWQPDSLTEAFF. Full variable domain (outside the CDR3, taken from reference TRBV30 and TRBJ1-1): SQTIHQWPATLVQPVGSPLSLECTVEGTSNPNLYWYRQAAGRGLQLLFYSVGIGQISSEVPQNLSASRPQDRQFILSSKKLLLSDSGFYLCAWQPDSLTEAFFGQGTRLTVV.

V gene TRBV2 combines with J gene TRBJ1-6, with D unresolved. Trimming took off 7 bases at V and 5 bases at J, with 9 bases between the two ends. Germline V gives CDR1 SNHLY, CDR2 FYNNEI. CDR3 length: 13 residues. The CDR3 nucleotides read TGTGCCAGCAAGGAGCTTCATAATTCACCCCTCCACTTT. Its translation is CASKELHNSPLHF.

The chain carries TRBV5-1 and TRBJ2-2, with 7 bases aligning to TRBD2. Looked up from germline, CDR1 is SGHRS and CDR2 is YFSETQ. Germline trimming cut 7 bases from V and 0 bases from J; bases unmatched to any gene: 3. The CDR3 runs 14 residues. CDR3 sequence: CASEAGTNTGELFF. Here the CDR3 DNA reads TGCGCCAGCGAAGCGGGGACGAACACCGGGGAGCTGTTTTTT.